The 30 T cell receptor beta chains listed next were all sequenced from one sample in a study of T-cell memory formation after mild COVID-19. TCRdb processed the 5' RACE reads anew with MiXCR; each CDR3 protein has one entry. Of 310,000 or so distinct CDR3 sequences in the sample, approximately 15% were seen once. The sequenced sample consisted of PBMCs or a T cell subset sorted from them (not recorded which). Receptors were obtained from a young man who had mild COVID-19 (a few samples of this study predate the infection). Cell type and time point are not known.

This clonotype came up a few times. This chain uses TRBV4-3 with TRBJ1-5; no definite D call. V was trimmed by 0 bases and J by 8 bases, leaving 14 bases between them. The V gene's germline CDR1 is LGHNA and CDR2 YSLEER. The CDR3 is made up of 15 amino acids. The CDR3 here is CASSQDLSPGEPQHF. In DNA, the CDR3 is TGCGCCAGCAGCCAAGATCTGTCACCTGGGGAGCCCCAGCATTTT.

About this clonotype: Possible read error: a much larger clone is one base away. V is TRBV11-2 and J is TRBJ1-1, with 7 positions matching TRBD1. The V gene end was trimmed by 4 bases and the J gene end by 7 bases; junction bases not matched to a gene: 6. This CDR3 has 13 residues. CDR1 is SGHAT and CDR2 is FQNNGV in the germline V gene. CDR3 sequence: CASSSGTALEAFF. In DNA, the CDR3 is TGTGCCAGCAGCTCCGGGACAGCCCTTGAAGCTTTCTTT.

The V gene is TRBV20-1, the J gene TRBJ2-3, with 9 bases matching TRBD2. The V gene end was trimmed by 2 bases and the J gene end by 6 bases; junction bases not matched to a gene: 9. CDR1 DFQATT and CDR2 SNEGSKA come from the germline V gene (reference sequence). CDR3 size: 15 residues. The CDR3 loop is CSARHGGGGRDTQYF. CDR3 DNA sequence: TGCAGTGCTAGACACGGCGGGGGGGGCCGGGATACGCAGTATTTT.

This chain joins TRBV10-3 and TRBJ2-7; D is perhaps TRBD1 (5 bases). Trimming left V 4 bases short and J 5 bases short, with 12 bases between. This CDR3 region has 13 residues. The germline V gene has CDR1 ENHRY and CDR2 SYGVKD. The CDR3 protein is CAISGLRANEQYF. The CDR3 DNA follows: TGTGCCATCAGTGGCCTCAGGGCTAACGAGCAGTACTTC.

This sequence joins TRBV7-3 and TRBJ2-7; maybe TRBD1 (5 bases). In germline, CDR1 is SGHTA, CDR2 FQGTGA. CDR3 size: 13 residues. The V gene lost 6 bases and the J gene lost 5 bases, with 14 bases spanning the gap. CDR3 residues: CASSQGEFHEQYF. CDR3 nucleotides: TGTGCCAGCAGTCAAGGGGAATTCCACGAGCAGTACTTC.

DNA for the CDR3: TGTGCCAGCAGATCGGGACAGGCGGCTGGCTACACCTTC. It translates to CASRSGQAAGYTF. The V and J genes are TRBV6-5 and TRBJ1-2; 8 bases agree with TRBD1. CDR1 and CDR2 from the germline V gene are MNHEY and SVGAGI. The CDR3 length is 13 residues. The J segment lost 7 bases and the V segment lost 6 bases, leaving 7 bases of the junction unmatched.

The DNA of the CDR3 is TGCGCCAGCAGCTGGGACGGAGCTGGAAACACCATATATTTT. Encoded protein: CASSWDGAGNTIYF. This chain joins TRBV5-1 and TRBJ1-3; tentative D call: TRBD1 (5 bases). V lost 3 bases, J lost 2 bases, and 9 bases lay in between. CDR3 length equals 14 residues. Germline lookup yields CDR1 SGHRS and CDR2 YFSETQ.

This clonotype came up a few times. The chain combines TRBV7-7 with TRBJ2-5, with 8 bases lining up with TRBD2. V lost 1 base, J lost 1 base, and 5 bases stayed unmatched. This CDR3 spans 16 amino acids. In germline, CDR1 is SSHAT, CDR2 FNYEAQ (reference sequence). The CDR3 coding sequence is TGTGCCAGCAGCTTAGGGGTCACTAGCGGCCAAGAGACCCAGTACTTC. Translation: CASSLGVTSGQETQYF.

J is TRBJ1-5 and V is TRBV12-3 or TRBV12-4; TRBD1 might be the D (6 bases). The CDR3 is made up of 15 amino acids. V shed 7 bases and J shed 5 bases, with 18 bases lying between them. This CDR3 is CASTTTGEGYQPQHF. The CDR3 DNA sequence: TGTGCCAGCACCACGACAGGAGAGGGGTATCAGCCCCAGCATTTT.

This clonotype has a count of ten or more. The chain couples TRBV12-3 or TRBV12-4 to TRBJ2-3; 7 positions agree with TRBD2. The CDR3 runs to 16 residues. Trimming removed 4 bases from V and 3 bases from J; junction bases left unmatched: 10. The DNA of the CDR3 is TGTGCCAGCAGTTATAGGGGCGGGGGTCCGACAGATACGCAGTATTTT. This sequence encodes CASSYRGGGPTDTQYF.

The V and J genes are TRBV20-1 and TRBJ2-1; TRBD2 matches 11 bases. The trim removed 5 bases at V and 3 bases at J, leaving 9 bases unmatched. Germline values: CDR1 DFQATT, CDR2 SNEGSKA (reference sequence). The CDR3 consists of 16 residues. Here the CDR3 DNA reads TGCAGTGCTCGAGCAACTAGCGGGGGAGACTACAATGAGCAGTTCTTC. Translated: CSARATSGGDYNEQFF.

This clonotype was counted only a few times. The chain recombines TRBV7-9 with TRBJ1-4, with 10 positions matching TRBD1. The CDR3 has 15 amino acids. The germline CDR1 and CDR2 sequences are SEHNR and FQNEAQ (reference sequence). The V segment lost 5 bases and the J segment 7 bases; nucleotides outside the gene matches: 7. CDR3 DNA: TGTGCCAGCAGCCGACCGGGACAGGGGTCTGAAAAACTGTTTTTT. The encoded protein is CASSRPGQGSEKLFF.

V is TRBV6-2 or TRBV6-3 and J is TRBJ2-6, with a tentative D call TRBD2 (5 bases). V was shortened by 8 bases and J by 0 bases, with 11 bases between the two germline ends. The CDR3 runs to 15 residues. The germline V gene has CDR1 MNHEY and CDR2 SVGEGT. This CDR3 is CASGSIYSGANVLTF. The CDR3 nucleotides read TGTGCCAGCGGGAGTATTTACTCTGGGGCCAACGTCCTGACTTTC.

In its sample, this clonotype was seen a few times. The chain is built from TRBV10-3 and TRBJ2-3; a weak D match, TRBD1 (6 bases). CDR1 and CDR2 (germline): ENHRY, SYGVKD. V gave up 4 bases and J gave up 0 bases, with 23 bases separating them. There are 19 residues in the CDR3. The CDR3 nucleotides are TGTGCCATCAGTGTATCCCTCTCCCAACAGGGCCTAAGCACAGATACGCAGTATTTT. Its translation: CAISVSLSQQGLSTDTQYF.

This clonotype was detected a few times. This chain links TRBV7-3 with TRBJ2-1, with a weak D call TRBD1 (6 bases). V was pared by 5 bases and J by 2 bases, with 16 bases between. In germline, CDR1 is SGHTA, CDR2 FQGTGA. The CDR3 loop spans 16 amino acids. CDR3 coding DNA: TGTGCCAGCAGCATGCGGACAGTTGCCCCCTACAATGAGCAGTTCTTC. Protein sequence: CASSMRTVAPYNEQFF.

This clonotype was detected only a few times. The chain is built from TRBV7-2 and TRBJ1-2; D not certain. The CDR3 covers 15 residues. Germline loops: CDR1 SGHTA, CDR2 FQGNSA. Trimming shortened V by 1 base and J by 0 bases, and 9 bases separated the two germline ends. DNA of the CDR3: TGTGCCAGCAGCTTAGACGTCCGAGCTAACTATGGCTACACCTTC. Translating gives CASSLDVRANYGYTF.

This clonotype was seen a handful of times. This sequence joins TRBV7-2 and TRBJ2-3; 9 bases agree with TRBD1. Per the germline V gene, CDR1 is SGHTA and CDR2 is FQGNSA. The CDR3 length is 12 residues. Unmatched junction bases numbered 4, after V lost 11 bases and J lost 4 bases. The CDR3 sequence: CAGGQGPDTQYF. The CDR3 DNA follows: TGTGCCGGGGGACAGGGACCAGATACGCAGTATTTT.

This clonotype was seen at least ten times. This chain joins TRBV4-1 and TRBJ1-5, with 8 bases fitting TRBD1. Losses at the gene ends were 1 base for V and 4 bases for J; bases not matched to a gene: 9. CDR1 MGHRA and CDR2 YSYEKL come from the germline V gene. CDR3 length equals 17 residues. The CDR3 loop reads CASSQVRFGQGNQPQHF. The CDR3 DNA follows: TGCGCCAGCAGCCAAGTCAGGTTCGGACAGGGAAATCAGCCCCAGCATTTT.

This clonotype was detected many times. The chain is built from TRBV6-6 and TRBJ1-1, with D perhaps matching TRBD1 (5 bases). The ends were cut back, 2 bases at V and 1 base at J, with 17 bases in the middle. The CDR3 sequence is 17 residues long. The germline V gene has CDR1 MNHNY and CDR2 SVGAGI (reference sequence). CDR3 sequence: CASSYGNRGRENTEAFF. DNA of the CDR3: TGTGCCAGCAGTTACGGAAATCGGGGCAGGGAGAACACTGAAGCTTTCTTT.

The count of this clonotype is one. The rearrangement uses TRBV21-1 and TRBJ1-2. TRBV21-1 is labeled a pseudogene. CDR3 length: 13 residues. CDR3 nucleotides: TGTGCCAGCAGGGCGGGAGGGGCGGGAGGCTACACCTTC. It translates to CASRAGGAGGYTF.

The rearrangement joins TRBV7-2 to TRBJ2-7; 8 bases match TRBD1. This CDR3 comprises 15 residues. V was clipped by 6 bases and J by 6 bases; unmatched bases: 13. The germline CDR1 and CDR2 sequences are SGHTA and FQGNSA. DNA of the CDR3: TGTGCCAGCAGACGCGGACAGGGTTTTATGGGCGAGCAGTACTTC. The encoded protein is CASRRGQGFMGEQYF. The variable domain in full, completed from reference TRBV7-2 and TRBJ2-7, reads GAGVSQSPSNKVTEKGKDVELRCDPISGHTALYWYRQSLGQGLEFLIYFQGNSAPDKSGLPSDRFSAERTGGSVSTLTIQRTQQEDSAVYLCASRRGQGFMGEQYFGPGTRLTVT.

The rearrangement links TRBV12-3 or TRBV12-4 to TRBJ2-3; TRBD2 matches 11 bases. With V trimmed by 7 bases and J by 5 bases, 11 bases remained unmatched. CDR3 size: 16 residues. CDR3 DNA sequence: TGTGCCAGCACCTTACACCTAGCGGGGGGCATAGATACGCAGTATTTT. It yields the protein CASTLHLAGGIDTQYF.

This clonotype was picked up a small number of times. The genes are TRBV28 and TRBJ2-7; the D is unclear. CDR3 length: 13 residues. Germline V gene sequence: CDR1 MDHEN, CDR2 SYDVKM. The V end lost 8 bases, the J end lost 0 bases, and 11 bases lay between the germline ends. For the CDR3, the DNA is TGTGCCAGCGGTTGGAGAAGCTCCTACGAGCAGTACGTC. This encodes CASGWRSSYEQYV.

This clonotype was seen ten or more times. V is TRBV2 and J is TRBJ1-6; D ambiguous. Trimming left V 3 bases short and J 5 bases short, with 11 bases between. The CDR3 covers 15 residues. Germline assignment: CDR1 SNHLY and CDR2 FYNNEI. CDR3 sequence reads: CASSEGRLHNSPLHF. In DNA, the CDR3 is TGTGCCAGCAGTGAGGGCAGGCTACATAATTCACCCCTCCACTTT.

The chain joins TRBV5-1 to TRBJ1-1; D may be TRBD1 (6 bases). Trimming pared 4 bases from V and 8 bases from J, leaving 9 bases between. Per germline, CDR1 SGHRS and CDR2 YFSETQ. The CDR3 has 11 residues. DNA for the CDR3: TGCGCCAGCAGCCACAGGGACGAAGCTTTCTTT. It specifies CASSHRDEAFF. Supplemented by reference TRBV5-1 and TRBJ1-1, the full variable domain reads KAGVTQTPRYLIKTRGQQVTLSCSPISGHRSVSWYQQTPGQGLQFLFEYFSETQRNKGNFPGRFSGRQFSNSRSEMNVSTLELGDSALYLCASSHRDEAFFGQGTRLTVV.

This clonotype was found a few times. V is TRBV4-3 and J is TRBJ1-1, with unresolved D. Germline V CDR1 and CDR2: LGHNA, YSLEER. With 4 bases removed from V and 7 bases from J, the gap between germline ends came to 10 bases. The CDR3 runs to 12 residues. The CDR3 sequence is CASSLSSGEAFF. CDR3 coding DNA: TGCGCCAGCAGCCTCAGTAGTGGTGAAGCTTTCTTT.

This clonotype came up many times. This chain joins TRBV5-4 and TRBJ2-5; perhaps TRBD2 as D (6 bases). Germline CDR1 SGHNT, CDR2 YYREEE (reference sequence). CDR3 length: 13 residues. Trimming removed 4 bases at V and 4 bases at J, with 11 bases between. The CDR3 loop is CASSPRGSETQYF. The CDR3 DNA is TGTGCCAGCAGCCCACGGGGGTCAGAGACCCAGTACTTC. Based on the CDR3 plus reference TRBV5-4 and TRBJ2-5, the full variable domain is ETGVTQSPTHLIKTRGQQVTLRCSSQSGHNTVSWYQQALGQGPQFIFQYYREEENGRGNFPPRFSGLQFPNYSSELNVNALELDDSALYLCASSPRGSETQYFGPGTRLLVL.

This sequence joins TRBV11-3 and TRBJ2-2, with D perhaps matching TRBD2 (5 bases). V was shortened by 3 bases and J by 7 bases, with 9 bases between the two germline ends. This CDR3 spans 13 amino acids. Germline CDR1 and CDR2: SGHNT and YENEEA. The CDR3 loop is CASSFLAGGELFF. The DNA for the CDR3 is TGTGCCAGCAGCTTTCTAGCTGGCGGGGAGCTGTTTTTT.

There are a few counts of this clonotype. V gene TRBV18 combines with J gene TRBJ1-1; tentatively, D is TRBD1 (6 bases). CDR1 is KGHSH and CDR2 is LQKENI in the germline V gene. This CDR3 contains 15 residues. V was cut by 2 bases and J by 0 bases, with 10 bases left in between. CDR3 bases: TGTGCCAGCTCACCAACGGGGGCTCTGAACACTGAAGCTTTCTTT. It specifies CASSPTGALNTEAFF.

This clonotype occurred a few times. The chain joins TRBV9 to TRBJ1-6, with D unresolved. This CDR3 region has 13 residues. V lost 3 bases to trimming and J lost 8 bases, with 9 bases between them. Germline V gives CDR1 SGDLS, CDR2 YYNGEE. The CDR3 here is CASSGSRDSPLHF. The CDR3 bases are TGTGCCAGCAGCGGGTCACGAGATTCACCCCTCCACTTT.